This TCR beta chain was obtained from a study of blood T cell repertoires in COVID-19. As for the study in general: The United States, Italy and Spain were the sources of the acute and convalescent COVID-19 samples.

CDR3 length: 18 amino acids. Germline CDR1 is SGHTA and CDR2 is FQGNSA. V lost 3 bases to trimming and J lost 2 bases; unmatched junction nucleotides: 6. In the study's own analysis: Cell counts per sample came from amplifying reference gene primers. The assay was immunoSEQ multiplex PCR, and TCRdb's table has in-frame clones only and misses some. V and J calls and clone size are those listed in that table; D and trimming were worked out from the DNA. Among approximately 150,000 clones listed, about 87% were seen once. Seattle researchers signed up patients amid active infection and tracked them longitudinally.

V and J are TRBV7-2 and TRBJ2-2, with TRBD2 identical over 13 bases. The material sequenced was peripheral blood. The clonotype comes from a woman of 80 years or more with COVID-19, enrolled during active disease. The CDR3: CASSFGGTSGANTGELFF. CDR3 DNA sequence: TGTGCCAGCAGCTTCGGAGGGACTAGCGGGGCTAACACCGGGGAGCTGTTTTTT.